These 14 T cell receptor beta chains were all obtained from the same sample, sequenced in a study of spatial heterogeneity in lung cancer (dated by TCRdb to the late 2010s). General study outcomes and caveats: The tumor nonsynonymous mutation count correlated with the number of expanded intratumoral alpha and beta TCRs.

What this sample's time point label stands for: sample taken at primary tumor resection. The protocol used for the library was 5' RACE. The sequencer was a NextSeq 500. The public sequencing data were trimmed at Q25 with fastp and processed into clonotypes with MiXCR by TCRdb, which kept only in-frame beta chains. Merged by CDR3 protein, the rows form single entries marked with the most common genes and DNA. This sample has roughly 8,400 distinct CDR3 sequences in its table, and roughly 4.3% of those were observed once. The top ten clones comprise around a tenth of the sample. These receptors' antigens are unknown. The sample consisted of lung tumor tissue, taken at surgery. The receptors here all came from a female donor with early-stage non-small cell lung cancer.

This clonotype was seen repeatedly, ten times or more. DNA of the CDR3: TGCAGTGCTGGAAGTAGAGGACTTCGCACAGATACGCAGTATTTT. This translates into CSAGSRGLRTDTQYF. The chain recombines TRBV20-1 with TRBJ2-3, with D possibly TRBD2 on 5 matching bases. Germline values: CDR1 DFQATT, CDR2 SNEGSKA (reference sequence). V gave up 5 bases and J gave up 1 base, with 16 bases separating them. The CDR3 totals 15 residues.

This clonotype was observed at least ten times. V gene TRBV11-2 combines with J gene TRBJ2-3; D perhaps matches TRBD2 (5 bases). V lost 2 bases to trimming and J lost 1 base, with 7 bases between them. The germline V gene has CDR1 SGHAT and CDR2 FQNNGV. There are 14 residues in the CDR3. This CDR3 reads CASSLRRGTDTQYF. The DNA for the CDR3 is TGTGCCAGCAGCTTAAGGCGGGGCACAGATACGCAGTATTTT. Supplemented by reference TRBV11-2 and TRBJ2-3, the full variable domain reads EAGVAQSPRYKIIEKRQSVAFWCNPISGHATLYWYQQILGQGPKLLIQFQNNGVVDDSQLPKDRFSAERLKGVDSTLKIQPAKLEDSAVYLCASSLRRGTDTQYFGPGTRLTVL.

This clonotype is termed medium-sized. The genes are TRBV29-1 and TRBJ1-3, with a weak D call TRBD1 (6 bases). The CDR3 length is 17 residues. Germline CDR1 is SQVTM and CDR2 is ANQGSEA. Trimming removed 1 base from V and 3 bases from J, with 19 bases in between. The chain's CDR3 is CSVEGNLKGGGGNTIYF. In DNA, the CDR3 is TGCAGCGTTGAAGGCAACCTAAAGGGAGGGGGTGGAAACACCATATATTTT.

V and J are TRBV9 and TRBJ2-3; possible D gene TRBD2, 6 bases. V lost 0 bases, J lost 1 base, and 9 bases lay in between. Looked up from germline, CDR1 is SGDLS and CDR2 is YYNGEE. The CDR3 sequence is 15 residues long. This chain's CDR3 is CASSVEGLRTDTQYF. Written as DNA, the CDR3 is TGTGCCAGCAGCGTAGAGGGACTCCGCACAGATACGCAGTATTTT. The whole variable domain, remainder taken from reference TRBV9 and TRBJ2-3, is DSGVTQTPKHLITATGQRVTLRCSPRSGDLSVYWYQQSLDQGLQFLIQYYNGEERAKGNILERFSAQQFPDLHSELNLSSLELGDSALYFCASSVEGLRTDTQYFGPGTRLTVL.

This clonotype was found many times. The rearrangement uses TRBV19 and TRBJ1-5; TRBD1 matches at 8 bases. V gave up 7 bases and J gave up 4 bases; unmatched junction bases: 6. CDR1 is LNHDA, CDR2 SQIVND, per germline (reference sequence). CDR3 length equals 14 residues. The DNA for the CDR3 is TGTGCCAGTAAGTACGGACAGGGTAATCAGCCCCAGCATTTT. Its translation is CASKYGQGNQPQHF. The full variable domain, in which reference TRBV19 and TRBJ1-5 provide the parts outside the CDR3, is DGGITQSPKYLFRKEGQNVTLSCEQNLNHDAMYWYRQDPGQGLRLIYYSQIVNDFQKGDIAEGYSVSREKKESFPLTVTSAQKNPTAFYLCASKYGQGNQPQHFGDGTRLSIL.

This clonotype was observed at least ten times. The chain has TRBV5-4 and TRBJ2-3; 10 bases agree with TRBD1. CDR1 SGHNT and CDR2 YYREEE come from the germline V gene (reference sequence). The length of the CDR3 is 15 residues. J gave up 5 bases and V 3 bases, and 6 bases lay outside the gene matches. CDR3 loop: CASSSPTGGLDTQYF. DNA of the CDR3: TGTGCCAGCAGCTCACCGACAGGGGGCTTAGATACGCAGTATTTT.

Ten or more counts support this clonotype. The chain couples TRBV20-1 to TRBJ2-1; D possibly corresponds to TRBD2 (5 bases). CDR1 is DFQATT and CDR2 is SNEGSKA in the germline V gene (reference sequence). The CDR3 spans 14 residues. V shed 7 bases and J shed 2 bases, with 15 bases lying between them. Here the CDR3 reads CSVRRGSAYNEQFF. The CDR3 DNA follows: TGCAGTGTCAGGCGAGGGTCTGCCTACAATGAGCAGTTCTTC.

This clonotype was found many times. The genes are TRBV20-1 and TRBJ2-7; D may correspond to TRBD1 or TRBD2 (5 bases each). The CDR3 spans 11 residues. The V and J ends lost 7 bases and 3 bases respectively, with 10 bases between them. Germline V lookup: CDR1 DFQATT, CDR2 SNEGSKA (reference sequence). The CDR3 DNA follows: TGCAGTGTTGGGGGAAGCTACGAGCAGTACTTC. This codes for CSVGGSYEQYF.

By sample share, this clonotype is medium-sized. This chain joins TRBV7-9 and TRBJ2-3, with D hard to call. Looked up from germline, CDR1 is SEHNR and CDR2 is FQNEAQ (reference sequence). The V end lost 5 bases, the J end lost 6 bases, and 6 bases lay between the germline ends. This CDR3 has 11 residues. The DNA for the CDR3 is TGTGCCAGCAGCCCCGTCGATACGCAGTATTTT. Translated, it gives CASSPVDTQYF.

Turning to this clonotype: A junction end diverges from the germline sequence, so it may reflect a read error. The chain combines TRBV5-4 with TRBJ2-1, with TRBD2 identical over 11 bases. The CDR3 runs 15 residues. Looked up from germline, CDR1 is SGHNT and CDR2 is YYREEE (reference sequence). Written as DNA, the CDR3 is TGTGCCAGCAGCTTGGTTGCTAGCGGGAGGAAAGGGGCCCAATTC. Its translation is CASSLVASGRKGAQF.

This clonotype is labeled medium-sized. The rearrangement uses TRBV28 and TRBJ2-7; D remains unclear. Deletions cut 3 bases from V and 2 bases from J, with 8 bases between. The germline gives CDR1 MDHEN, CDR2 SYDVKM. The CDR3 runs 13 residues. In DNA, the CDR3 is TGTGCCAGCAGTTTCACTGGGCCCTACGAGCAGTACTTC. Protein: CASSFTGPYEQYF.

The sample holds many counts of this clonotype. The gene calls are TRBV24-1 and TRBJ2-1; D is perhaps TRBD2 (6 bases). There are 14 residues in the CDR3. Germline values: CDR1 KGHDR, CDR2 SFDVKD. V lost 12 bases to trimming and J lost 5 bases, with 19 bases between them. CDR3 coding DNA: TGTGCCGCCGGGGCGGGGATTAGCGACAATGAGCAGTTCTTC. Translation gives CAAGAGISDNEQFF.

This clonotype is termed medium-sized (0.01 to 0.1%). J is TRBJ1-2 and V is TRBV18; D gene ambiguous. The germline gives CDR1 KGHSH, CDR2 LQKENI. There are 14 residues in the CDR3. V was cut by 2 bases and J by 0 bases, with 7 bases left in between. CDR3 bases: TGTGCCAGCTCACCAGCCGATTCTAACTATGGCTACACCTTC. Its protein is CASSPADSNYGYTF. The full variable domain, rest sourced from reference TRBV18 and TRBJ1-2, is NAGVMQNPRHLVRRRGQEARLRCSPMKGHSHVYWYRQLPEEGLKFMVYLQKENIIDESGMPKERFSAEFPKEGPSILRIQQVVRGDSAAYFCASSPADSNYGYTFGSGTRLTVV.

This clonotype is labeled as medium-sized. This chain links TRBV7-3 with TRBJ2-1, with 15 nucleotides matching TRBD2. With V trimmed by 2 bases and J by 9 bases, 8 bases remained unmatched. Germline V gene lookup returns CDR1 SGHTA and CDR2 FQGTGA. This CDR3 contains 17 residues. CDR3 loop: CASSLQRTSGRASEQFF. Written as DNA, the CDR3 is TGTGCCAGCAGCTTACAGCGGACTAGCGGGAGGGCGAGTGAGCAGTTCTTC.